The 26 T cell receptor beta chains below come from one sample, sequenced in a study of blood T cell repertoires in COVID-19. Data came from immunoSEQ multiplex PCR; TCRdb stores just in-frame clones and leaves some out. Counted here are over 130,000 clones, less than 90% occurring once; the ten biggest clones make up 2.5%. The sequenced material came from peripheral blood. These receptors came from a human donor with COVID-19, enrolled during active disease. The donor label of this sample is uncertain.

This chain connects TRBV19 to TRBJ2-7; TRBD2 matches at 15 bases. The trim removed 5 bases at V and 6 bases at J, leaving 8 bases unmatched. The CDR3 sequence is 16 residues long. Germline V gives CDR1 LNHDA, CDR2 SQIVND (reference sequence). The CDR3, as DNA: TGTGCCAGTAGTCTTTCCACGGGACTAGCGGGGGGCGAGCAGTACTTC. Protein product: CASSLSTGLAGGEQYF.

This chain joins TRBV25-1 and TRBJ2-5; D is perhaps TRBD1 (6 bases). Looked up from germline, CDR1 is MGHDK and CDR2 is SYGVNS. The CDR3 is 15 residues long. Between the trimmed V and J ends, which lost 1 base and 2 bases, there was a span of 11 bases. The CDR3 is CASSEFGTPQETQYF. CDR3 nucleotide sequence: TGTGCCAGCAGTGAATTTGGGACACCTCAAGAGACCCAGTACTTC.

The genes are TRBV12-5 and TRBJ1-1, with TRBD1 identical over 8 bases. Germline assignment: CDR1 LGHNT and CDR2 FRNRAP. With V trimmed by 2 bases and J by 1 base, 6 bases remained unmatched. CDR3 length equals 16 residues. CDR3 amino acids: CASGLLPTGANTEAFF. The CDR3 DNA reads as TGTGCTAGTGGTTTGCTCCCGACAGGGGCGAACACTGAAGCTTTCTTT.

Only a few counts were recorded for this clone. This rearrangement joins TRBV7-8 to TRBJ2-2; TRBD1 aligns across 7 bases. The trim removed 6 bases at V and 5 bases at J, leaving 9 bases unmatched. The CDR3 sequence is 15 residues long. Per the germline V gene, CDR1 is SGHVS and CDR2 is FQNEAQ. DNA for the CDR3: TGTGCCAGCAGGTTCGCGCCAGGGGGAACCGGGGAGCTGTTTTTT. Its protein is CASRFAPGGTGELFF.

The chain combines TRBV27 with TRBJ2-7, with D maybe TRBD1 (6 bases). The germline V gene encodes CDR1 MNHEY and CDR2 SMNVEV (reference sequence). The V end lost 4 bases, the J end lost 3 bases, and 16 bases lay between the germline ends. The CDR3 loop spans 15 amino acids. DNA for the CDR3: TGTGCCAGCAGTTCCCTATGGACAGCTGACTACGAGCAGTACTTC. It is translated as CASSSLWTADYEQYF.

This clone turned up a few times. This chain connects TRBV4-2 to TRBJ2-3, with TRBD2 identical over 12 bases. Unmatched junction bases numbered 2, after V lost 5 bases and J lost 2 bases. The CDR3 loop spans 15 amino acids. Germline V gene sequence: CDR1 LGHNA, CDR2 YNFKEQ. CDR3 sequence (DNA): TGTGCCAGCAGCACTAGCGGGGGGACCACAGATACGCAGTATTTT. Amino acids: CASSTSGGTTDTQYF.

This chain links TRBV3-1 (or the pseudogene TRBV3-2) with TRBJ2-7; TRBD1 matches at 8 bases. The CDR3 loop spans 13 amino acids. The germline V gene has CDR1 LGHDT and CDR2 YNNKEL (reference sequence). V was clipped by 4 bases and J by 5 bases; unmatched bases: 4. CDR3 residues: CASSLQGADEQYF. The CDR3 DNA sequence: TGTGCCAGCAGCCTCCAGGGGGCCGACGAGCAGTACTTC.

This rearrangement joins TRBV5-4 to TRBJ1-2; D possibly corresponds to TRBD1 (6 bases). V shed 5 bases and J shed 3 bases, with 11 bases lying between them. Germline values: CDR1 SGHNT, CDR2 YYREEE (reference sequence). This CDR3 spans 13 amino acids. CDR3 DNA: TGTGCCAGCAGGAGACAGGAGGACTATGGCTACACCTTC. Residues: CASRRQEDYGYTF.

CDR3 sequence: CASSIEGRLRGTQYF. DNA of the CDR3: TGTGCCAGTAGTATAGAAGGCCGCCTCCGCGGGACCCAGTACTTC. This chain connects TRBV19 to TRBJ2-5; no definite D call. V was cut by 0 bases and J by 7 bases, with 15 bases left in between. The germline gives CDR1 LNHDA, CDR2 SQIVND (reference sequence). The CDR3 contains 15 residues.

This sequence joins TRBV12-3 or TRBV12-4 and TRBJ1-1, with D uncertain. The CDR3 runs 12 residues. Trimming shortened V by 3 bases and J by 6 bases, and 8 bases separated the two germline ends. Here the CDR3 DNA reads TGTGCCAGCAGTTTTTCCCGCGCTGAAGCTTTCTTT. Residues: CASSFSRAEAFF.

The chain is built from TRBV7-8 and TRBJ1-2; D is uncertain. CDR1 is SGHVS and CDR2 is FQNEAQ in the germline V gene. This CDR3 contains 12 residues. The germline V and J ends were trimmed by 5 bases and 5 bases, with 9 bases remaining between them. In nucleotides, the CDR3 is TGTGCCAGCAGCCCCGACGGGTATGGCTACACCTTC. Translation: CASSPDGYGYTF. Variable domain in full (rest from reference TRBV7-8 and TRBJ1-2): GAGVSQSPRYKVAKRGQDVALRCDPISGHVSLFWYQQALGQGPEFLTYFQNEAQLDKSGLPSDRFFAERPEGSVSTLKIQRTQQEDSAVYLCASSPDGYGYTFGSGTRLTVV.

The chain is built from TRBV19 and TRBJ1-5; D gene uncertain. V was cut by 7 bases and J by 3 bases, with 13 bases left in between. Germline assignment: CDR1 LNHDA and CDR2 SQIVND (reference sequence). This CDR3 contains 14 residues. CDR3 DNA: TGTGCCAGTAACAGCCAGGCCTCCAATCAGCCCCAGCATTTT. Translating gives CASNSQASNQPQHF.

The chain combines TRBV24-1 with TRBJ1-6; D perhaps matches TRBD1 (5 bases). V was trimmed by 3 bases and J by 5 bases, leaving 13 bases between them. Per germline, CDR1 KGHDR and CDR2 SFDVKD. This CDR3 has 16 amino acids. DNA of the CDR3: TGTGCCACCAGTGATGGAGGGGTAGACGATAATTCACCCCTCCACTTT. This codes for CATSDGGVDDNSPLHF.

The chain employs TRBV6-5 and TRBJ1-1, with D possibly TRBD1 on 5 matching bases. The germline V and J ends were trimmed by 5 bases and 2 bases, with 12 bases remaining between them. Per the germline V gene, CDR1 is MNHEY and CDR2 is SVGAGI. This CDR3 is built from 14 residues. The CDR3 loop reads CASSPDRLNTEAFF. The CDR3 region has the DNA TGTGCCAGCAGTCCAGACAGATTAAACACTGAAGCTTTCTTT.

The chain uses TRBV30 and TRBJ2-2; 8 bases fit TRBD1. The ends lost 3 bases at V and 8 bases at J; junction bases unmatched: 8. CDR3 length: 14 amino acids. Germline V gene data show CDR1 as GTSNPN and CDR2 as SVGIG (reference sequence). CDR3 sequence reads: CAWRDTGGVGELFF. CDR3 sequence (DNA): TGTGCCTGGAGGGATACAGGGGGAGTGGGGGAGCTGTTTTTT.

The chain uses TRBV27 and TRBJ2-2, with 7 bases that match TRBD1. The germline gives CDR1 MNHEY, CDR2 SMNVEV (reference sequence). This CDR3 has 15 residues. Trimming cost V 4 bases and J 2 bases; bases outside gene matches: 4. The CDR3 is CASSSDRDNTGELFF. CDR3 nucleotide sequence: TGTGCCAGCAGTTCAGACAGGGACAACACCGGGGAGCTGTTTTTT.

The V call is TRBV5-1, the J call TRBJ2-7; the match to TRBD1 covers 8 bases. The V gene's germline CDR1 is SGHRS and CDR2 YFSETQ. This CDR3 spans 12 amino acids. J was trimmed by 7 bases and V by 3 bases; bases with no gene match: 3. As DNA, the CDR3 is TGCGCCAGCAGCTGGGGGGACAGGGAGCAGTACTTC. This translates into CASSWGDREQYF.

This clone has more than one count but fewer than ten. The chain links TRBV27 to TRBJ2-7, with 8 bases matching TRBD1. V was clipped by 3 bases and J by 2 bases; unmatched bases: 3. In germline, CDR1 is MNHEY, CDR2 SMNVEV (reference sequence). The CDR3 spans 14 residues. The CDR3 loop reads CASSLGQVAYEQYF. DNA of the CDR3: TGTGCCAGCAGTTTGGGACAGGTCGCCTACGAGCAGTACTTC.

The chain employs TRBV28 and TRBJ1-2; D remains unclear. The V gene's germline CDR1 is MDHEN and CDR2 SYDVKM. This CDR3 has 14 amino acids. The V end lost 3 bases, the J end lost 1 base, and 9 bases lay between the germline ends. CDR3 residues: CASSFLQYNYGYTF. CDR3 in DNA: TGTGCCAGCAGTTTCCTACAGTATAACTATGGCTACACCTTC.

The chain recombines TRBV7-9 with TRBJ1-5; a weak D match, TRBD1 (5 bases). The V end was cut by 2 bases, the J end by 0 bases, with 5 bases between. This CDR3 has 14 amino acids. Per the germline V gene, CDR1 is SEHNR and CDR2 is FQNEAQ (reference sequence). As DNA, the CDR3 is TGTGCCAGCAGCTTAAGGGGTAGCAATCAGCCCCAGCATTTT. This codes for CASSLRGSNQPQHF.

V is TRBV5-1 and J is TRBJ1-2; D remains unclear. Trimming removed 0 bases from V and 2 bases from J, with 8 bases in between. The V gene's germline CDR1 is SGHRS and CDR2 YFSETQ. The CDR3 length is 14 residues. This CDR3 is CASSLGTSNYGYTF. The CDR3 nucleotides are TGCGCCAGCAGCTTGGGGACTTCGAACTATGGCTACACCTTC.

This clone was detected many times. The genes are TRBV30 and TRBJ1-2; TRBD1 matches at 8 bases. Germline loops: CDR1 GTSNPN, CDR2 SVGIG (reference sequence). This CDR3 has 13 residues. With V trimmed by 3 bases and J by 5 bases, 5 bases remained unmatched. The CDR3 loop reads CAWSMDRAYGYTF. The CDR3 DNA reads TGTGCCTGGAGCATGGACAGGGCTTATGGCTACACCTTC.

The chain links TRBV14 to TRBJ2-5; D is possibly TRBD2 (5 bases). This CDR3 has 15 amino acids. The germline V and J ends were trimmed by 2 bases and 7 bases, with 17 bases remaining between them. Germline V CDR1 and CDR2: SGHDN, FVKESK. The CDR3 loop is CASSQSWSPEGTQYF. The DNA of the CDR3 is TGTGCCAGCAGCCAAAGTTGGAGCCCCGAGGGGACCCAGTACTTC.

This clone occurred once. The junction shows a germline mismatch at one end, possibly a read error. In nucleotides, the CDR3 is TGTGCCACCAGCGGAGAACAGGGGAGTCAGCCCCAGCATTTT. As protein: CATSGEQGSQPQHF. The V and J genes are TRBV15 and TRBJ1-5; 7 nucleotides align to TRBD1. The CDR3 has 14 residues. The germline gives CDR1 LNHNV, CDR2 YYDKDF (reference sequence).

This clone has just one count. This chain connects TRBV27 to TRBJ2-7; the match to TRBD2 covers 7 bases. In germline, CDR1 is MNHEY, CDR2 SMNVEV (reference sequence). The CDR3 covers 13 residues. V was pared by 11 bases and J by 0 bases, with 7 bases of the junction left unmatched. CDR3 residues: CAVPSGDSYEQYF. In DNA form, the CDR3 reads TGTGCCGTACCGAGCGGGGACTCCTACGAGCAGTACTTC.

This sequence joins TRBV11-2 and TRBJ1-1, with D tentatively TRBD1 (5 bases). The CDR3 totals 13 residues. Trimming left V 0 bases short and J 7 bases short, with 9 bases between. In germline, CDR1 is SGHAT, CDR2 FQNNGV. This chain's CDR3 is CASSLDGGGEAFF. The CDR3, as DNA: TGTGCCAGCAGCTTAGACGGGGGTGGTGAAGCTTTCTTT. Variable domain in full (rest from reference TRBV11-2 and TRBJ1-1): EAGVAQSPRYKIIEKRQSVAFWCNPISGHATLYWYQQILGQGPKLLIQFQNNGVVDDSQLPKDRFSAERLKGVDSTLKIQPAKLEDSAVYLCASSLDGGGEAFFGQGTRLTVV.